This TCR beta chain was recorded in a study of T cells after yellow fever vaccination. Making TCR cDNA involved 5'RACE template switching, which added UMIs and a universal primer site. One entry per CDR3 protein, called by TCRdb with MiXCR from the 5' RACE reads. The sample contains about 550,000 distinct CDR3 sequences, 15% to 20% of which appear only once. V dropped 1 base and J dropped 9 bases, with 18 bases sitting between them. Germline values: CDR1 SGHRS, CDR2 YFSETQ. The CDR3 is made up of 15 amino acids. The TCR was taken from a man aged 25 to 45 who received the YFV17D yellow fever vaccine. The chain combines TRBV5-1 with TRBJ2-3; D unresolved. Sequencing was performed on PBMCs, taken 15 days after the yellow fever booster vaccination. CDR3 sequence: CASSLSAVTPITQYF. The CDR3 bases are TGCGCCAGCAGCTTGTCGGCGGTCACTCCCATCACGCAGTATTTT.